This T cell receptor beta chain was sequenced for a study of T cell changes during pregnancy in multiple sclerosis. In this sample, this clone turned up once. The sample has other DNA sequences that encode this CDR3 too. Libraries were prepared by immunoSEQ multiplex PCR; TCRdb keeps only in-frame clonotypes and omits some of them. The repertoire holds fewer than 25,000 clones, with approximately 86% as singletons. Germline V CDR1 and CDR2: LNHDA, SQIVND (reference sequence). This CDR3 is 15 amino acids long. V lost 5 bases and J lost 5, with 15 bases in between. The receptor was derived from a female donor in good health, enrolled as a control in a pregnancy study. The genes are TRBV19 and TRBJ2-2; D might be TRBD1 (6 bases). The sequencing used CD4+ T cells from peripheral blood mononuclear cells, collected in the second trimester of pregnancy. The CDR3 DNA is TGTGCCAGTAGTCCTAGGACAGCCCCAACCGGGGAGCTGTTTTTT. Amino acids: CASSPRTAPTGELFF.